The 22 T cell receptor beta chains in this list originate from one sample, sequenced in a study of low-dose radiotherapy and immunotherapy resistance in tumors. Gene-specific TRAV and TRBV primers were used for first-strand cDNA, covering alpha and beta chains. TCRs were put through 20 PCR cycles of amplification with Phusion. A constant-region primer and the V-primer adapter served as the primer pair. Via MiXCR, TCRdb re-called the reads, giving one row per CDR3 protein. This table holds approximately 90,000 distinct CDR3 sequences, around 9.2% found once. Indicated time point: before trial treatment. The sequences come from PBMCs, collected before treatment. These receptors were taken from a male donor with prostate cancer.

This clonotype was counted many times. The rearrangement joins TRBV20-1 to TRBJ2-3; TRBD2 aligns across 15 bases. The CDR3 length is 19 residues. Germline CDR1 reads DFQATT; CDR2 reads SNEGSKA (reference sequence). The junction had 14 bases not matched to a gene; V was cut back by 6 bases and J by 1 base. The CDR3 reads CSAEGGLAGGGSGTDTQYF. For the CDR3, the DNA is TGCAGTGCCGAGGGGGGACTAGCGGGAGGAGGCTCTGGCACAGATACGCAGTATTTT.

V usage is TRBV24-1 and J usage is TRBJ2-1, with 10 bases that match TRBD2. The trim removed 1 base at V and 10 bases at J, leaving 9 bases unmatched. This CDR3 comprises 16 residues. Germline V gene lookup returns CDR1 KGHDR and CDR2 SFDVKD. In DNA, the CDR3 is TGTGCCACCAGTGATTTTGGTCTAGCGGGAGATCGAGAGCAGTTCTTC. Residues: CATSDFGLAGDREQFF.

This clonotype came up many times. The V call is TRBV18, the J call TRBJ2-1, with D unresolved. V lost 3 bases and J 6 bases, leaving 12 bases between the germline ends. The CDR3 sequence is 14 residues long. In germline, CDR1 is KGHSH, CDR2 LQKENI. As DNA, the CDR3 is TGTGCCAGCTCACCCAACGCACAGTTCAATGAGCAGTTCTTC. It yields the protein CASSPNAQFNEQFF.

This clonotype was recorded many times. This chain joins TRBV5-5 and TRBJ2-5; D tentatively reads TRBD1 or TRBD2 (6 bases each). From germline, CDR1 is SGHKS and CDR2 YYEKEE (reference sequence). The CDR3 runs 15 residues. Trimming pared 1 base from V and 3 bases from J, leaving 13 bases between. CDR3 residues: CASSLQGGLKETQYF. The CDR3 nucleotides read TGTGCCAGCAGCTTGCAAGGGGGGCTAAAAGAGACCCAGTACTTC.

This clonotype was counted ten times or more. This chain joins TRBV6-5 and TRBJ2-1; D not resolved. This CDR3 region has 15 residues. Trimming took off 6 bases at V and 5 bases at J, with 17 bases between the two ends. Germline loops: CDR1 MNHEY, CDR2 SVGAGI. Here the CDR3 reads CASSPLALGHNEQFF. CDR3 nucleotides: TGTGCCAGCAGCCCCCTCGCATTGGGTCACAATGAGCAGTTCTTC.

This clonotype was picked up many times. V and J are TRBV4-3 and TRBJ2-7, with a possible D match to TRBD2 (6 bases). The CDR3 totals 15 residues. The V gene lost 3 bases and the J gene lost 2 bases, with 14 bases spanning the gap. Germline CDR1 LGHNA, CDR2 YSLEER. Here the CDR3 reads CASSQGDFRTYEQYF. The CDR3 DNA reads TGCGCCAGCAGCCAGGGGGACTTCCGAACCTACGAGCAGTACTTC.

This clonotype was seen repeatedly, ten times or more. The chain links TRBV28 to TRBJ2-6; 9 nucleotides agree with TRBD1. CDR3 length: 16 residues. The V gene end was trimmed by 6 bases and the J gene end by 2 bases; junction bases not matched to a gene: 5. Germline loops: CDR1 MDHEN, CDR2 SYDVKM. CDR3 loop: CASRDRGDAGANVLTF. For the CDR3, the DNA is TGTGCCAGCAGGGACAGGGGAGACGCTGGGGCCAACGTCCTGACTTTC.

V is TRBV7-2 and J is TRBJ2-7; 9 nucleotides line up with TRBD1. Trimming at V came to 0 bases and at J to 6 bases, leaving 12 bases not matched to a gene. CDR3 length equals 17 residues. CDR1 and CDR2 (germline): SGHTA, FQGNSA. The CDR3 loop reads CASSLAGVGTGISEQYF. Written as DNA, the CDR3 is TGTGCCAGCAGCTTAGCTGGGGTCGGGACAGGGATCTCCGAGCAGTACTTC.

This clonotype was counted many times. The rearrangement uses TRBV6-8 and TRBJ1-1, with D possibly TRBD1 on 6 matching bases. The CDR3 runs to 14 residues. V lost 3 bases and J lost 6, with 14 bases in between. Germline lookup yields CDR1 MNHGY and CDR2 SAAAGT. In nucleotides, the CDR3 is TGTGCCAGCAGTTATGACCACAGGGCCGCTGAAGCTTTCTTT. This gives the protein CASSYDHRAAEAFF.

This clonotype has at least ten counts. The chain links TRBV20-1 to TRBJ2-1; 11 nucleotides agree with TRBD2. J lost 6 bases, V lost 6 bases, and 13 bases had no gene match. Germline CDR1 reads DFQATT; CDR2 reads SNEGSKA (reference sequence). CDR3 length: 16 residues. The CDR3 here is CSALEPLSGRANEQFF. DNA for the CDR3: TGCAGTGCCCTAGAGCCTCTTAGCGGGAGGGCCAATGAGCAGTTCTTC.

This clonotype was counted ten times or more. The chain uses TRBV7-2 and TRBJ2-6, with 9 bases that match TRBD1. CDR1 and CDR2 (germline): SGHTA, FQGNSA. This CDR3 comprises 18 residues. V lost 4 bases to trimming and J lost 1 base; unmatched junction nucleotides: 8. The CDR3 spells CASSSEGQGSSGANVLTF. Here the CDR3 DNA reads TGTGCCAGCAGCTCGGAGGGACAGGGCTCATCTGGGGCCAACGTCCTGACTTTC.

Concerning this clonotype itself: This sequence is one base from a far larger clone and is likely a read error. This CDR3 fails to terminate in the conserved phenylalanine or tryptophan, so it likely reflects a read error. The rearrangement uses TRBV6-5 and TRBJ2-3; D perhaps matches TRBD2 (5 bases). The germline V gene has CDR1 MNHEY and CDR2 SVGAGI. The V end lost 0 bases, the J end lost 2 bases, and 9 bases lay between the germline ends. The CDR3 totals 15 residues. The chain's CDR3 is CASSYSGALTDTQYS. CDR3 nucleotides: TGTGCCAGCAGTTACTCGGGAGCGCTCACAGATACGCAGTATTCT.

This clonotype was detected ten times or more. This chain connects TRBV18 to TRBJ1-1; D is undetermined. V was pared by 6 bases and J by 1 base, with 9 bases between. CDR1 KGHSH and CDR2 LQKENI come from the germline V gene. This CDR3 is 13 amino acids long. The CDR3 protein is CASSVTKNTEAFF. The CDR3 nucleotides are TGTGCCAGCTCCGTAACGAAGAACACTGAAGCTTTCTTT.

This clonotype was seen many times. This rearrangement joins TRBV7-9 to TRBJ2-5; D may match TRBD1 or TRBD2 (5 bases each). From germline, CDR1 is SEHNR and CDR2 FQNEAQ (reference sequence). Between the trimmed V and J ends, which lost 5 bases and 3 bases, there was a span of 19 bases. The CDR3 runs 16 residues. The CDR3 is CASSGSQGPSKETQYF. CDR3 in DNA: TGTGCCAGCAGCGGAAGTCAGGGACCATCGAAAGAGACCCAGTACTTC.

This clonotype appeared a few times. V and J are TRBV29-1 and TRBJ2-1; TRBD2 is a possible D gene (5 bases). The CDR3 extends over 12 amino acids. Per germline, CDR1 SQVTM and CDR2 ANQGSEA. V was clipped by 4 bases and J by 4 bases, with 8 bases between them. This CDR3 reads CSVVRGYNEQFF. The CDR3 DNA sequence: TGCAGCGTTGTTCGCGGGTACAATGAGCAGTTCTTC.

The sample holds many counts of this clonotype. The chain recombines TRBV6-6 with TRBJ2-3, with D possibly being TRBD2 (6 bases). Germline V gives CDR1 MNHNY, CDR2 SVGAGI (reference sequence). The CDR3 is 15 residues long. The V end was cut by 0 bases, the J end by 5 bases, with 12 bases between. This CDR3 is CASSYSRRGGDTQYF. DNA for the CDR3: TGTGCCAGCAGTTACTCTAGGAGGGGAGGAGATACGCAGTATTTT.

This clonotype was counted at least ten times. The chain has TRBV15 and TRBJ1-5; tentative D call: TRBD1 (6 bases). The CDR3 runs 19 residues. Germline lookup yields CDR1 LNHNV and CDR2 YYDKDF (reference sequence). V was shortened by 3 bases and J by 0 bases, with 21 bases between the two germline ends. The CDR3: CATSSTQDSRLYSNQPQHF. The CDR3 nucleotides are TGTGCCACCAGCAGTACACAGGACAGCAGACTTTATAGCAATCAGCCCCAGCATTTT.

A note on this clonotype: It differs at one base from a far larger clone, so likely a read error. This chain joins TRBV6-9 and TRBJ2-7, with a weak D call TRBD1 (6 bases). V was clipped by 10 bases and J by 5 bases, with 15 bases between them. This CDR3 has 12 amino acids. Germline-derived CDR1 and CDR2 are MNHGY and SVAAGI. The CDR3 sequence: CAIGPTGNEQYF. For the CDR3, the DNA is TGTGCCATCGGGCCCACAGGGAACGAGCAGTACTTC.

This clonotype has ten or more counts. The genes are TRBV27 and TRBJ1-6; a weak D match, TRBD1 (5 bases). The germline V gene encodes CDR1 MNHEY and CDR2 SMNVEV (reference sequence). CDR3 length: 15 residues. Trimming took off 0 bases at V and 7 bases at J, with 10 bases between the two ends. The CDR3, as DNA: TGTGCCAGCAGTTTATCGAACAGGTCAAATTCACCCCTCCACTTT. It specifies CASSLSNRSNSPLHF.

This clonotype turned up a few times. The V call is TRBV7-2, the J call TRBJ2-7; D is unresolved. Germline lookup yields CDR1 SGHTA and CDR2 FQGNSA. The V gene lost 1 base and the J gene lost 6 bases, with 10 bases spanning the gap. The CDR3 contains 13 residues. The CDR3 nucleotides are TGTGCCAGCAGCTTAGTTGGGCAGGCCGAGCAGTACTTC. This translates into CASSLVGQAEQYF.

This clonotype was counted between two and nine times. CDR3 sequence: CASSLAIGAGEETQYF. Here the CDR3 DNA reads TGCGCCAGCAGCTTGGCCATCGGAGCGGGAGAAGAGACCCAGTACTTC. This rearrangement joins TRBV5-1 to TRBJ2-5; 8 nucleotides line up with TRBD2. Germline assignment: CDR1 SGHRS and CDR2 YFSETQ. CDR3 length equals 16 residues. V gave up 0 bases and J gave up 3 bases; unmatched junction bases: 7. The whole variable domain, filled in from reference TRBV5-1 and TRBJ2-5, reads KAGVTQTPRYLIKTRGQQVTLSCSPISGHRSVSWYQQTPGQGLQFLFEYFSETQRNKGNFPGRFSGRQFSNSRSEMNVSTLELGDSALYLCASSLAIGAGEETQYFGPGTRLLVL.

This clonotype was recorded a few times. This rearrangement joins TRBV30 to TRBJ1-5; D possibly corresponds to TRBD1 (6 bases). The CDR3 has 16 amino acids. The V gene's germline CDR1 is GTSNPN and CDR2 SVGIG (reference sequence). The ends were cut back, 0 bases at V and 2 bases at J, with 14 bases in the middle. CDR3 bases: TGTGCCTGGAGTGTCCCAGGGACACCTGGCAATCAGCCCCAGCATTTT. Protein product: CAWSVPGTPGNQPQHF.